This T cell receptor beta chain came from a study of blood T cell repertoires in COVID-19. The CDR3 sequence is 15 residues long. V lost 2 bases to trimming and J lost 5 bases; unmatched junction nucleotides: 6. Germline V lookup: CDR1 MNHEY, CDR2 SMNVEV (reference sequence). The repertoire was sequenced with immunoSEQ multiplex PCR; TCRdb's copy has only in-frame clones and lacks some. The table has hundreds of thousands of clones, roughly 84% seen once. The gene calls are TRBV27 and TRBJ1-5, with 7 bases lining up with TRBD1. The sequence was collected from a woman aged 30 to 39 who had recovered from COVID-19. Source material: PBMCs or T cells enriched from blood (not recorded which). The CDR3 coding sequence is TGTGCCAGCAGTTTAGACAGGGCTAAAGATCAGCCCCAGCATTTT. Amino acid sequence: CASSLDRAKDQPQHF.